This T cell receptor beta chain was sequenced in a study of cytomegalovirus exposure and HLA in healthy donors. This PCR relied on a set of 60 Vbeta primers and 13 Jbeta primers. Clones were sequenced by immunoSEQ multiplex PCR, and TCRdb holds only the in-frame ones, with some missing. This table has 130,000 to 150,000 clones, 70% to 75% appearing once. This CDR3 is 15 amino acids long. The clonotype comes from a human donor in good health. The specimen was PBMCs. V and J are TRBV21-1 and TRBJ2-7; TRBD1 is taken as the D call from the table, unchecked against the DNA. TRBV21-1 is reported as a pseudogene. DNA for the CDR3: TGTGCCACCTCTGGCCTACGGGACAGCTCCTACGAGCAGTACTTC. Its translation: CATSGLRDSSYEQYF.